Included here is one T cell receptor beta chain sequence, with context. As yet, its antigen is unknown. This sample was included in a study of T cell repertoires in cytomegalovirus infection. Study details: Recently identified HLA-C-restricted and well-studied HLA-B-restricted CMV epitopes were used. CMV infection together with matching HLA type was indicated by public TCR beta signatures. Whole-study findings and limits: Across the ex vivo response, the dominant clonotypes were HLA-C-restricted CMV-specific TCR beta clonotypes. Frequencies of public TCR beta families were cumulated, and this identified carriers of CMV plus the relevant HLA.

TCRdb re-called the reads with MiXCR, one entry per CDR3 protein. This table has a few hundred thousand distinct CDR3 sequences, roughly 43% appearing once. CDR3 length: 16 amino acids. CDR1 and CDR2 from the germline V gene are SGHAT and FQNNGV. The V and J ends lost 1 base and 7 bases respectively, with 14 bases between them. The source is a human donor in good health (CMV status not recorded). Some clones in this sample may be carry-over from other donors' samples. The sample here was cultured PBMCs, taken from culture after CMV antigen stimulation. The chain combines TRBV11-2 with TRBJ1-6, with D perhaps TRBD1 (5 bases). The CDR3 sequence is CASSLATGPTNSPLHF. DNA for the CDR3: TGTGCCAGCAGCTTAGCTACAGGACCCACCAATTCACCCCTCCACTTT.